One T cell receptor beta chain is described in this entry. Its antigen is still unknown. This CDR3 has 20 residues. Losses at the gene ends were 4 bases for V and 0 bases for J; bases not matched to a gene: 9. Germline V lookup: CDR1 LGHDT, CDR2 YNNKEL (reference sequence). This entry belongs to a study of identical twins. A single record per CDR3 protein comes from TCRdb applying MiXCR to the 5' RACE reads. The sample holds a few hundred thousand distinct CDR3 sequences, roughly 13% seen once. Study-wide results and limits: The analysis was cross-sectional rather than longitudinal within donors. With beta out-of-frame sequences, excess sharing by twins was weaker. For cord blood, abundant beta clonotypes had fewer insertions, unlike memory repertoires, which showed none.

The same sample was also studied in work on yellow fever vaccine responses in identical twins.

J is TRBJ2-2 and V is TRBV3-1, with 15 bases fitting TRBD2. The sequencing input was memory (CD45RO+) T cells sorted from blood. This receptor was identified in a woman between 18 and 29 years old in good health. The CDR3 reads CASSPCIRTSGRANTGELFF. The CDR3 DNA reads TGTGCCAGCAGCCCGTGTATTAGGACTAGCGGGAGGGCGAACACCGGGGAGCTGTTTTTT.